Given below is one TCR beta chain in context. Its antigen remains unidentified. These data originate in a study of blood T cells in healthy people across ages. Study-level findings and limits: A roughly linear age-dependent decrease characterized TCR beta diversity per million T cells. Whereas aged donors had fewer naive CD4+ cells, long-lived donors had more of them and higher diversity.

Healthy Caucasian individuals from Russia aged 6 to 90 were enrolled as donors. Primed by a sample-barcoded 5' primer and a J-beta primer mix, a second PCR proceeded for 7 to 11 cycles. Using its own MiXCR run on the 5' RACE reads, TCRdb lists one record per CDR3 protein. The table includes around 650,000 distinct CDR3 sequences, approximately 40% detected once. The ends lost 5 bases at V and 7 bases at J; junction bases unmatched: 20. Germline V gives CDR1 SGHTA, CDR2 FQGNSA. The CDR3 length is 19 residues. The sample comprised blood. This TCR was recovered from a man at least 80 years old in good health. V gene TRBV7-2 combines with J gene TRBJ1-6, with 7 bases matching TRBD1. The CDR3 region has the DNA TGTGCCAGCAGCCCCAGGGGGGCAGGGGGGAGGGGGCCAAATTCACCCCTCCACTTT. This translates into CASSPRGAGGRGPNSPLHF.